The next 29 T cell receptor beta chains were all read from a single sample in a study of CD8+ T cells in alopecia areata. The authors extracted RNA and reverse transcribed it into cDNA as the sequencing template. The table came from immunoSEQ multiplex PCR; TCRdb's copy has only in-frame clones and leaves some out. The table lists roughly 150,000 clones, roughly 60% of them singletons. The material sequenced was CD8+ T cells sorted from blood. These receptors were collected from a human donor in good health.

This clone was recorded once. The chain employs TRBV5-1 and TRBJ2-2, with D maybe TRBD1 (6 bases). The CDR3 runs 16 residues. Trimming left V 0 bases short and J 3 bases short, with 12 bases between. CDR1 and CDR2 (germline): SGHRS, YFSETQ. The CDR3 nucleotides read TGCGCCAGCAGCTTGGACAGGGTGGTAGACACCGGGGAGCTGTTTTTT. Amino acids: CASSLDRVVDTGELFF.

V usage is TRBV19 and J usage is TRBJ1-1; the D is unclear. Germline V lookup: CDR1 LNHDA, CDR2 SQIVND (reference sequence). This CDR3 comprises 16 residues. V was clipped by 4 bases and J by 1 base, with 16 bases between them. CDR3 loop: CASSTTPTAWNTEAFF. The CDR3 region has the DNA TGTGCCAGTAGTACAACCCCAACAGCGTGGAACACTGAAGCTTTCTTT.

The CDR3 region is CASSSGTGASYGYTF. CDR3 DNA sequence: TGTGCCAGCAGTTCCGGGACAGGGGCTTCCTATGGCTACACCTTC. This rearrangement joins TRBV27 to TRBJ1-2; TRBD1 aligns across 10 bases. The CDR3 is made up of 15 amino acids. Germline assignment: CDR1 MNHEY and CDR2 SMNVEV (reference sequence). J was trimmed by 4 bases and V by 4 bases; bases with no gene match: 6.

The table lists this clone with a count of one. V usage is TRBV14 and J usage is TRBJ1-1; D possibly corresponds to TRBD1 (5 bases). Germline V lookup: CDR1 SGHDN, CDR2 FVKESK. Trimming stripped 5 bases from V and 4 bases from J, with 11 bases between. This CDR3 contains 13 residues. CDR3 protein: CASSLGLGTEAFF. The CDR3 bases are TGTGCCAGCAGCTTGGGACTGGGCACTGAAGCTTTCTTT. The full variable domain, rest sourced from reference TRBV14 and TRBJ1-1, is EAGVTQFPSHSVIEKGQTVTLRCDPISGHDNLYWYRRVMGKEIKFLLHFVKESKQDESGMPNNRFLAERTGGTYSTLKVQPAELEDSGVYFCASSLGLGTEAFFGQGTRLTVV.

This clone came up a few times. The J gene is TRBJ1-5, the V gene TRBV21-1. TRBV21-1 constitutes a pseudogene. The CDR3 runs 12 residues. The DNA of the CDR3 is TGTGCCAGCGGCGGGGTTAATCAGCCCCAGCATTTT. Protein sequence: CASGGVNQPQHF.

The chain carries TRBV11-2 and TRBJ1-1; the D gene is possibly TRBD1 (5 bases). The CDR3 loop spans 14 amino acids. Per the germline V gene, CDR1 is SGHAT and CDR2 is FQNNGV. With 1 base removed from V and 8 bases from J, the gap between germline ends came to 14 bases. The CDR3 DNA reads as TGTGCCAGCAGCTTAGCATCTGGGGCCAGGGAAGCTTTCTTT. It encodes CASSLASGAREAFF.

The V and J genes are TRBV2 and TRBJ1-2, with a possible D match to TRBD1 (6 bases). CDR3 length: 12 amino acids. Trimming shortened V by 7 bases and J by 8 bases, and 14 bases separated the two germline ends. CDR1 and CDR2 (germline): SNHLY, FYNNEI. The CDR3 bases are TGTGCCAGCAAACCGGGGGCGCGGGGCTACACCTTC. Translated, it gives CASKPGARGYTF.

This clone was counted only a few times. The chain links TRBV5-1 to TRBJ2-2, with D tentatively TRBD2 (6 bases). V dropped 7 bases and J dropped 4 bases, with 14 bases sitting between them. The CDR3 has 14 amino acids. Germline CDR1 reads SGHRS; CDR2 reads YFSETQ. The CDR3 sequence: CASHSGDRTGELFF. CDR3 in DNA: TGCGCCAGCCATTCGGGGGATCGCACCGGGGAGCTGTTTTTT. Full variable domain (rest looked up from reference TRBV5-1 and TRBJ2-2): KAGVTQTPRYLIKTRGQQVTLSCSPISGHRSVSWYQQTPGQGLQFLFEYFSETQRNKGNFPGRFSGRQFSNSRSEMNVSTLELGDSALYLCASHSGDRTGELFFGEGSRLTVL.

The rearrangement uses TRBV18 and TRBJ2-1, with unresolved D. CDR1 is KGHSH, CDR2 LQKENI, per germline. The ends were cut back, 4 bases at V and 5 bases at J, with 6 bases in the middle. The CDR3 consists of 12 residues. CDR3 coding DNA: TGTGCCAGCTCACTTGGCGACAATGAGCAGTTCTTC. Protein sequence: CASSLGDNEQFF. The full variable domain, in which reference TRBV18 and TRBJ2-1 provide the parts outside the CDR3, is NAGVMQNPRHLVRRRGQEARLRCSPMKGHSHVYWYRQLPEEGLKFMVYLQKENIIDESGMPKERFSAEFPKEGPSILRIQQVVRGDSAAYFCASSLGDNEQFFGPGTRLTVL.

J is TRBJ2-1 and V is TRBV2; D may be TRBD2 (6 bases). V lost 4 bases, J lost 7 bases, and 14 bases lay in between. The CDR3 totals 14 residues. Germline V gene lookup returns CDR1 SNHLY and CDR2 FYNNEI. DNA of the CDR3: TGTGCCAGCAGTGCTATCGGGACTCCTAATGAGCAGTTCTTC. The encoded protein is CASSAIGTPNEQFF.

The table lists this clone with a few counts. The CDR3 coding sequence is TGCAGCGCACATCGACAGGGTATGAACACTGAAGCTTTCTTT. As protein: CSAHRQGMNTEAFF. J is TRBJ1-1 and V is TRBV29-1; 7 bases map to TRBD1. In germline, CDR1 is SQVTM, CDR2 ANQGSEA. This CDR3 has 14 amino acids. V gave up 7 bases and J gave up 0 bases; unmatched junction bases: 8.

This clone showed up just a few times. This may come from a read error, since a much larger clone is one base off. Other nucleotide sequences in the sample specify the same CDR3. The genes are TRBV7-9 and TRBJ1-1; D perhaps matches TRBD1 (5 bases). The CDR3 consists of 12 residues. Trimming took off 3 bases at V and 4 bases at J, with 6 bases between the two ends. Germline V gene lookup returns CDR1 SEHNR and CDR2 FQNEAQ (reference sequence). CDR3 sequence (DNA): TGTGCCAGCAGCTTGGGGGTCACTGAAGCTTTCTTT. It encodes CASSLGVTEAFF.

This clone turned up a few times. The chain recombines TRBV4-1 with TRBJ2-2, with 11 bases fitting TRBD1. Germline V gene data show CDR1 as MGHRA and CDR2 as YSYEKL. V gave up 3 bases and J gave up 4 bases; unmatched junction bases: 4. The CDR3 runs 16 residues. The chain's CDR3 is CASSHPGTGGTGELFF. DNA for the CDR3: TGCGCCAGCAGCCACCCCGGGACAGGGGGCACCGGGGAGCTGTTTTTT.

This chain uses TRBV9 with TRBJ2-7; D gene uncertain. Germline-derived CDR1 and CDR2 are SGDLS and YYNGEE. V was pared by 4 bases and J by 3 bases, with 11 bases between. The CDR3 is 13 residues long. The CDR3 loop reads CASSPDGLYEQYF. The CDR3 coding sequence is TGTGCCAGCAGCCCCGATGGCCTCTACGAGCAGTACTTC.

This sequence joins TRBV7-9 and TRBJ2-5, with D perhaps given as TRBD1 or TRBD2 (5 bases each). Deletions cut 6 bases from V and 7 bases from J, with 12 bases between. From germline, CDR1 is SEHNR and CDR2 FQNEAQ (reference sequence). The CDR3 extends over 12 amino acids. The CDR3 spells CASSWDARTQYF. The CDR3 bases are TGTGCCAGCAGTTGGGACGCCAGGACCCAGTACTTC. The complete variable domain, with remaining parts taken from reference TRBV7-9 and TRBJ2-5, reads DTGVSQNPRHKITKRGQNVTFRCDPISEHNRLYWYRQTLGQGPEFLTYFQNEAQLEKSRLLSDRFSAERPKGSFSTLEIQRTEQGDSAMYLCASSWDARTQYFGPGTRLLVL.

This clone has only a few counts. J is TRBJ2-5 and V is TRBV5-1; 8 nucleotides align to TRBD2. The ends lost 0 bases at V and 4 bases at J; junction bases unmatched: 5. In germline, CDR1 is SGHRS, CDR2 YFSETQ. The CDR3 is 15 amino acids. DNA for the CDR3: TGCGCCAGCAGCTTGGTTTCCGGGAGGGGAGAGACCCAGTACTTC. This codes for CASSLVSGRGETQYF.

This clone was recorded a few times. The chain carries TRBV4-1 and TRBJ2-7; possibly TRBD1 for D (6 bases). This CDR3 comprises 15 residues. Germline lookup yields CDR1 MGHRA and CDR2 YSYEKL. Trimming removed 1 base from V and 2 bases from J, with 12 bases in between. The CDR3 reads CASSQVGDNTYEQYF. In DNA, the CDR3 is TGCGCCAGCAGCCAAGTCGGGGACAACACCTACGAGCAGTACTTC.

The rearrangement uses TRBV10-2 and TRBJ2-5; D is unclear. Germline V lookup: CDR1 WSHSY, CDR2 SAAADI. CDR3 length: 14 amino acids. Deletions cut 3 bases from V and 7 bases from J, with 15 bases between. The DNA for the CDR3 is TGCGCCAGCAGTGAATCCGGGCTCCGCGGGACCCAGTACTTC. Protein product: CASSESGLRGTQYF.

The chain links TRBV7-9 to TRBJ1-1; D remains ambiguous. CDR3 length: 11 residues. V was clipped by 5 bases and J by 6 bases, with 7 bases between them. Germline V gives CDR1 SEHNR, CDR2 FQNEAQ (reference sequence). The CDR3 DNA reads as TGTGCCAGCAGCCCCGTGTCTGAAGCTTTCTTT. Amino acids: CASSPVSEAFF.

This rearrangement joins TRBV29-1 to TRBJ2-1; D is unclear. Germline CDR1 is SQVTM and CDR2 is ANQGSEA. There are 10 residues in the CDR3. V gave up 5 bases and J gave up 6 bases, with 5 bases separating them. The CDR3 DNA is TGCAGCGTTCAAAGCAATGAGCAGTTCTTC. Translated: CSVQSNEQFF.

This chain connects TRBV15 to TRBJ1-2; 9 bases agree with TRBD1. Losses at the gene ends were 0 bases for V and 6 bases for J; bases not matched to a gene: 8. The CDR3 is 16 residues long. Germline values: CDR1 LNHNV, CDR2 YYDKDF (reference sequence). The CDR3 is CATSRDTGGWQNGYTF. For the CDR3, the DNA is TGTGCCACCAGCAGAGATACAGGGGGCTGGCAAAATGGCTACACCTTC.

The CDR3 DNA follows: TGTGCCAGCAGCTTAATCGTCGGCGGGAGAGGGTACGAGCAGTACTTC. Amino acid sequence: CASSLIVGGRGYEQYF. The chain carries TRBV7-3 and TRBJ2-7; 7 bases line up with TRBD2. Germline V CDR1 and CDR2: SGHTA, FQGTGA. This CDR3 is 16 amino acids long. V trimming: 1 base; J trimming: 4 bases; junction bases outside the gene matches: 10.

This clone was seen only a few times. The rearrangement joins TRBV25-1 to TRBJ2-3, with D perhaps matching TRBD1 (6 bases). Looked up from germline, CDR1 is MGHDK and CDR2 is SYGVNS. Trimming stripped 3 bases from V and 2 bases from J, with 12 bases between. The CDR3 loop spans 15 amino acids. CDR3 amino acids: CASSDRDINTDTQYF. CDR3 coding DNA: TGTGCCAGCAGTGACCGGGACATCAACACAGATACGCAGTATTTT.

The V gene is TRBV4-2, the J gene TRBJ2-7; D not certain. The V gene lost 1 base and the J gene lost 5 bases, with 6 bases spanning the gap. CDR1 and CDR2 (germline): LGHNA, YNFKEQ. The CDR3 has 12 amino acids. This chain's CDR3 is CASSQGVHEQYF. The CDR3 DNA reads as TGTGCCAGCAGCCAAGGGGTCCACGAGCAGTACTTC.

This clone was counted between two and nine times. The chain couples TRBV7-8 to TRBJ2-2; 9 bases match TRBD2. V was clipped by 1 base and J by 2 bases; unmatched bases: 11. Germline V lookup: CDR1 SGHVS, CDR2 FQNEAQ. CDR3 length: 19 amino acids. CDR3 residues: CASSLDSSGNYFNTGELFF. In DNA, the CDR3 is TGTGCCAGCAGCTTAGACTCTAGCGGGAACTATTTTAACACCGGGGAGCTGTTTTTT.

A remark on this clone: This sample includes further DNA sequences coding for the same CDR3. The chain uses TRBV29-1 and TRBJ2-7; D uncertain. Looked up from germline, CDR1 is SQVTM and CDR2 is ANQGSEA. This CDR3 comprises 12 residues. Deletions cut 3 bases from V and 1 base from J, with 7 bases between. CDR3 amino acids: CSVDEGSYEQYF. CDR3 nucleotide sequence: TGCAGCGTTGACGAAGGATCCTACGAGCAGTACTTC.

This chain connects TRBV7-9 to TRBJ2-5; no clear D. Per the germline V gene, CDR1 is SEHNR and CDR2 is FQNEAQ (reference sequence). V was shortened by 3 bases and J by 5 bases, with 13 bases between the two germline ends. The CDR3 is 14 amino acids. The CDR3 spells CASSLAVVGETQYF. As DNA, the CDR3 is TGTGCCAGCAGCTTGGCGGTCGTAGGGGAGACCCAGTACTTC.

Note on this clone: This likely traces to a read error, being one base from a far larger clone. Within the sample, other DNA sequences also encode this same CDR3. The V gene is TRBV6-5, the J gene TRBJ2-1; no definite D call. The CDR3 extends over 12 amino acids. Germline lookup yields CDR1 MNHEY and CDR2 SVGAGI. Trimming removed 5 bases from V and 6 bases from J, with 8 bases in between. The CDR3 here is CASSPVSNEQFF. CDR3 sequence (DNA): TGTGCCAGCAGTCCCGTAAGCAATGAGCAGTTCTTC.

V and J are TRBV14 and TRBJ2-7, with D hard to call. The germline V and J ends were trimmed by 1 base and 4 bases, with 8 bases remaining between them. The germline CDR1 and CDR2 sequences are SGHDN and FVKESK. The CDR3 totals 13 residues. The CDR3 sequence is CASSQGVRYEQYF. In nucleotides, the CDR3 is TGTGCCAGCAGCCAAGGGGTGCGGTACGAGCAGTACTTC.